This TCR beta chain was recovered during a study of shared clonotypes between healthy human individuals. Researchers ran the assay at a deep level. Using immunoSEQ multiplex PCR, the repertoire was profiled, and TCRdb retains in-frame clones only, with some absent. The table includes about 1,500,000 clones, roughly 95% detected once. The CDR3 has 15 residues. This sequence joins TRBV21-1 and TRBJ2-2. TRBV21-1 is shown as a pseudogene. Sequenced sample: naive CD4+ T cells sorted from blood. Subset denoted: CD45RA+ positively selected. This clonotype originated in a young man in good health. CDR3 DNA sequence: TGTGCCAGCAGCAAAGTAGTAGGTGAAACCGGGGAGCTGTTTTTT. This sequence encodes CASSKVVGETGELFF.